Listed here are 8 T cell receptor beta chains from one sample, sequenced in a study of cytomegalovirus exposure and HLA in healthy donors. PCR was performed using 60 Vbeta and 13 Jbeta primers. Clones were read by immunoSEQ multiplex PCR, and TCRdb kept only the in-frame ones, dropping some. In the table there are about 160,000 clones, 70% to 80% of which are singletons. The source material was PBMCs. These receptors all come from a man younger than 45 in good health and CMV-seronegative.

CDR3 sequence (DNA): TGTGCCAGCTCACCAACAGACAGGGGAGGCACAGATACGCAGTATTTT. Translated: CASSPTDRGGTDTQYF. The V and J genes are TRBV18 and TRBJ2-3, with 8 bases aligning to TRBD1. The germline V gene encodes CDR1 KGHSH and CDR2 LQKENI. This CDR3 has 16 amino acids. Germline trimming cut 2 bases from V and 1 base from J; bases unmatched to any gene: 5.

The J gene is TRBJ2-7, the V gene TRBV4-1; 7 nucleotides agree with TRBD1. This CDR3 is built from 17 residues. Germline values: CDR1 MGHRA, CDR2 YSYEKL. V shed 5 bases and J 0 bases; nucleotides not matched to a gene: 13. As DNA, the CDR3 is TGCGCCAGCAGCTCAGCCTCCACGACAGGGAGCTCCTACGAGCAGTACTTC. It codes for CASSSASTTGSSYEQYF.

The DNA for the CDR3 is TGTGCCAGTAGTATAGGAACAGAGTACATCTACGAGCAGTACTTC. It translates to CASSIGTEYIYEQYF. The chain joins TRBV19 to TRBJ2-7; D is unresolved. The germline V gene has CDR1 LNHDA and CDR2 SQIVND (reference sequence). V was pared by 1 base and J by 3 bases, with 13 bases between. The CDR3 sequence is 15 residues long. Full variable domain (rest looked up from reference TRBV19 and TRBJ2-7): DGGITQSPKYLFRKEGQNVTLSCEQNLNHDAMYWYRQDPGQGLRLIYYSQIVNDFQKGDIAEGYSVSREKKESFPLTVTSAQKNPTAFYLCASSIGTEYIYEQYFGPGTRLTVT.

The chain combines TRBV30 with TRBJ2-1; D is unclear. The ends were cut back, 5 bases at V and 12 bases at J, with 17 bases in the middle. Germline CDR1 GTSNPN, CDR2 SVGIG (reference sequence). The CDR3 contains 12 residues. The CDR3 here is CAWARIPGVQFF. The CDR3, as DNA: TGTGCCTGGGCGCGGATCCCTGGTGTGCAGTTCTTC.

V gene TRBV4-1 combines with J gene TRBJ1-2; D not resolved. Germline-derived CDR1 and CDR2 are MGHRA and YSYEKL. The CDR3 covers 14 residues. Trimming stripped 0 bases from V and 8 bases from J, with 13 bases between. CDR3: CASSQDIRPGGYTF. The CDR3 DNA follows: TGCGCCAGCAGCCAAGATATTCGACCGGGGGGCTACACCTTC.

J is TRBJ2-6 and V is TRBV19; no clear D. The CDR3 contains 15 residues. V shed 5 bases and J shed 0 bases, with 8 bases lying between them. The germline CDR1 and CDR2 sequences are LNHDA and SQIVND (reference sequence). CDR3 DNA: TGTGCCAGTAGTGTGTCCTACTCTGGGGCCAACGTCCTGACTTTC. It is translated as CASSVSYSGANVLTF.

The gene calls are TRBV7-2 and TRBJ2-7; 8 bases fit TRBD2. The germline CDR1 and CDR2 sequences are SGHTA and FQGNSA. Trimming at V came to 5 bases and at J to 2 bases, leaving 11 bases not matched to a gene. The CDR3 totals 16 residues. In nucleotides, the CDR3 is TGTGCCAGCAGCCGGCCGTTAGCGGGGTTCGCCTACGAGCAGTACTTC. It encodes CASSRPLAGFAYEQYF.

The chain links TRBV19 to TRBJ1-5; 9 nucleotides line up with TRBD1. This CDR3 contains 17 residues. V lost 5 bases, J lost 3 bases, and 11 bases stayed unmatched. Germline V lookup: CDR1 LNHDA, CDR2 SQIVND (reference sequence). CDR3 residues: CASSASQGAPANQPQHF. In DNA form, the CDR3 reads TGTGCCAGTAGTGCATCACAGGGGGCGCCGGCCAATCAGCCCCAGCATTTT.